This T cell receptor (beta chain) was identified during a study of T cells in Graves' hyperthyroidism and ophthalmopathy. It was RNA transcripts that yielded the amplified TCR beta CDR3 regions. The primer set for the first-round RT-PCR of the TCR CDR3 was HTBI. MiXCR, run by TCRdb on the multiplex PCR reads, gives a single entry per CDR3 protein. The sample has 650,000 to 800,000 distinct CDR3 sequences, about 45% seen once. This clonotype was seen only a few times. This CDR3 has 14 residues. V was clipped by 1 base and J by 2 bases; unmatched bases: 5. Germline CDR1 and CDR2: DFQATT and SNEGSKA (reference sequence).

The chain employs TRBV20-1 and TRBJ2-7, with 7 nucleotides matching TRBD1. Sequencing used peripheral blood or thyroid tissue (not recorded which). The sequence was obtained from an adult man with Graves' disease, either hyperthyroidism or ophthalmopathy (not recorded which). In DNA, the CDR3 is TGCAGTGCTAGAGTAAGGGACAGTGCCTACGAGCAGTACTTC. Amino acids: CSARVRDSAYEQYF.